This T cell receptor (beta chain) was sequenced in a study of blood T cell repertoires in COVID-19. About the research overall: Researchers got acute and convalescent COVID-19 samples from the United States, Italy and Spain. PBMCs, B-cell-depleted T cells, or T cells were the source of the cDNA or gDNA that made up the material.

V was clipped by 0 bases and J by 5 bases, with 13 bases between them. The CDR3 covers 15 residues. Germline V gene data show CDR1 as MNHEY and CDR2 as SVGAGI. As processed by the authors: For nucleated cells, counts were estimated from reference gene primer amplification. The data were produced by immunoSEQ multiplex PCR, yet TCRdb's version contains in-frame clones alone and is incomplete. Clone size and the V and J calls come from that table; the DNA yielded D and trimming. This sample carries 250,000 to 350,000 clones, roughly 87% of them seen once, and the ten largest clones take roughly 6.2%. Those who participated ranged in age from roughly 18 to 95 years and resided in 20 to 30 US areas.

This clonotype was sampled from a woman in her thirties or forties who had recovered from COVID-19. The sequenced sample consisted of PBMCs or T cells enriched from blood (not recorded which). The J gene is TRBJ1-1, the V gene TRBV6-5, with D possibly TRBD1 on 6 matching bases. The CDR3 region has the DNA TGTGCCAGCAGTTACTCGCAGGGGCAGCTGACTGAAGCTTTCTTT. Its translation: CASSYSQGQLTEAFF.